This passage covers 13 T cell receptor beta chains from one sample sequenced in a study of control samples from healthy donors and cancer patients. The assay was immunoSEQ multiplex PCR, and TCRdb's table has in-frame clones only and misses some. The sample holds around 140,000 clones; approximately 92% are singletons and the top ten take 2% to 3%. Source material: blood. These receptors were taken from a man between 40 and 49 years old in good health.

The chain joins TRBV2 to TRBJ2-2; TRBD2 is a possible D gene (6 bases). This CDR3 is 14 amino acids long. Trimming removed 7 bases at V and 4 bases at J, with 13 bases between. Germline loops: CDR1 SNHLY, CDR2 FYNNEI. The CDR3 loop reads CASNLGTATGELFF. DNA for the CDR3: TGTGCCAGCAATCTCGGGACTGCCACCGGGGAGCTGTTTTTT.

The chain joins TRBV9 to TRBJ2-3, with a weak D call TRBD1 (6 bases). The germline V and J ends were trimmed by 4 bases and 6 bases, with 15 bases remaining between them. The germline gives CDR1 SGDLS, CDR2 YYNGEE. This CDR3 has 14 residues. The CDR3 region is CASSPRGARDTQYF. The CDR3 bases are TGTGCCAGCAGCCCCAGGGGAGCAAGGGATACGCAGTATTTT.

V usage is TRBV5-1 and J usage is TRBJ2-3; 11 bases agree with TRBD2. Germline assignment: CDR1 SGHRS and CDR2 YFSETQ. The CDR3 has 15 residues. J gave up 2 bases and V 5 bases, and 4 bases lay outside the gene matches. The CDR3 DNA reads as TGCGCCAGCAGGTCGGGACTAGCGGTCACAGATACGCAGTATTTT. It translates to CASRSGLAVTDTQYF.

CDR3 bases: TGTGCCAGCAGTGAACCGGGACAGGGGGCATGGGGTGAGCAGTACTTC. Its protein is CASSEPGQGAWGEQYF. The chain recombines TRBV2 with TRBJ2-7; TRBD1 agrees at 12 bases. V gave up 2 bases and J gave up 7 bases; unmatched junction bases: 9. CDR3 length equals 16 residues. Germline V gene data show CDR1 as SNHLY and CDR2 as FYNNEI.

V is TRBV19 and J is TRBJ2-2; a possible D gene is TRBD2 (6 bases). V gave up 7 bases and J gave up 2 bases, with 17 bases separating them. CDR3 length: 16 residues. Germline V gene data show CDR1 as LNHDA and CDR2 as SQIVND (reference sequence). CDR3 region: CASTPLAGINTGELFF. CDR3 nucleotides: TGTGCCAGTACCCCACTGGCGGGGATTAACACCGGGGAGCTGTTTTTT.

The V gene is TRBV3-1 (or the pseudogene TRBV3-2), the J gene TRBJ2-3, with 7 bases that match TRBD2. V was clipped by 5 bases and J by 8 bases; unmatched bases: 4. Germline V gene lookup returns CDR1 LGHDT and CDR2 YNNKEL (reference sequence). This CDR3 has 12 residues. The CDR3, as DNA: TGTGCCAGCAGCGGGACTAAAGGTACGCAGTATTTT. Amino acid sequence: CASSGTKGTQYF.

The V and J genes are TRBV19 and TRBJ2-1; D may match TRBD1 or TRBD2 (5 bases each). The CDR3 has 15 amino acids. Germline values: CDR1 LNHDA, CDR2 SQIVND (reference sequence). The ends were cut back, 2 bases at V and 6 bases at J, with 14 bases in the middle. The CDR3 DNA follows: TGTGCCAGTAGTATATGGGGGACCGGGGTCAATGAGCAGTTCTTC. Residues: CASSIWGTGVNEQFF.

The chain carries TRBV4-2 and TRBJ2-7, with D possibly called TRBD1 or TRBD2 (6 bases each). The CDR3 consists of 15 residues. CDR1 and CDR2 from the germline V gene are LGHNA and YNFKEQ. Trimming left V 4 bases short and J 4 bases short, with 17 bases between. CDR3 nucleotide sequence: TGTGCCAGCAGCCGCCTGCCGGGGGCCGGATACGAGCAGTACTTC. Translation: CASSRLPGAGYEQYF.

The chain links TRBV7-2 to TRBJ2-5; D gene uncertain. There are 13 residues in the CDR3. The germline V gene has CDR1 SGHTA and CDR2 FQGNSA. Trimming cost V 1 base and J 5 bases, with 8 bases left between them. The CDR3 sequence: CASSLDPVETQYF. Here the CDR3 DNA reads TGTGCCAGCAGCTTAGATCCAGTCGAGACCCAGTACTTC.

This clone was seen once. The chain recombines TRBV19 with TRBJ1-6, with a possible D match to TRBD1 (6 bases). Germline V gives CDR1 LNHDA, CDR2 SQIVND (reference sequence). Trimming cost V 4 bases and J 14 bases, with 27 bases left between them. The CDR3 extends over 17 amino acids. In nucleotides, the CDR3 is TGTGCCAGTAGTAGGCATTTCCGGGACATCGAATTTTCCTCCCTCCACTTT. It yields the protein CASSRHFRDIEFSSLHF.

The chain has TRBV2 and TRBJ2-7; D might be TRBD2 (5 bases). The V and J ends lost 8 bases and 4 bases respectively, with 9 bases between them. The V gene's germline CDR1 is SNHLY and CDR2 FYNNEI. The CDR3 is 11 amino acids. The CDR3 nucleotides read TGTGCCAGCTCCTGGAGGTACGAGCAGTACTTC. Translating gives CASSWRYEQYF.

The CDR3 DNA is TGTGCCAGCAGCACCGGGACTAAGATATATGGCTACACCTTC. It encodes CASSTGTKIYGYTF. This chain connects TRBV5-5 to TRBJ1-2; perhaps TRBD1 as D (5 bases). Trimming took 4 bases from V and 5 from J, leaving 15 bases between them. CDR3 size: 14 residues. Germline CDR1 SGHKS, CDR2 YYEKEE (reference sequence).

This clone was observed once. The genes are TRBV2 and TRBJ2-7; no reliable D call. The CDR3 extends over 13 amino acids. The V gene lost 5 bases and the J gene lost 4 bases, with 12 bases spanning the gap. CDR1 is SNHLY, CDR2 FYNNEI, per germline. The CDR3 nucleotides are TGTGCCAGCAGTTACCAAACTACTTACGAGCAGTACTTC. Translation: CASSYQTTYEQYF.